Listed below are T cell receptor beta chains from one sample, sequenced in a study of graft-versus-host responses after intestinal transplantation. Their target antigens are unknown. Some clones are missing from TCRdb's copy, which holds only in-frame ones; the method was immunoSEQ multiplex PCR. The top ten hold over 0.15% of the sample, which has approximately 130,000 clones, over 85% seen once. This sample comprised unstimulated CD4+ T cells sorted from spleen or lymph node cells, obtained before intestinal transplant. Source of these receptors: a human donor who received an intestinal transplant. Each CDR3 is given without its conserved first and last residue. Fields, in order: CDR3 protein, clone size, D gene, V gene, J gene. A D gene is named only where the DNA matches it firmly. Clone size is given for some rows only: seen once, a few or many times, or a class if the clone is expanded.

CDR3aa: ASSETWGVNTEAF
abundance: NA
d_gene: NA
v_gene: TRBV2
j_gene: TRBJ1-1

CDR3aa: ASIKNTEAF
abundance: NA
d_gene: NA
v_gene: TRBV5-4
j_gene: TRBJ1-1

CDR3aa: SASLLEQF
abundance: NA
d_gene: NA
v_gene: TRBV20-1
j_gene: TRBJ2-1

CDR3aa: ASSPWAGRTDTQY
abundance: NA
d_gene: NA
v_gene: TRBV7-3
j_gene: TRBJ2-3

CDR3aa: ASSYSRPVNEQF
abundance: NA
d_gene: NA
v_gene: TRBV6-7
j_gene: TRBJ2-1

CDR3aa: ASSLDGIDYGYT
abundance: NA
d_gene: NA
v_gene: TRBV11-3
j_gene: TRBJ1-2

CDR3aa: ASSLLLANTGELF
abundance: NA
d_gene: NA
v_gene: TRBV5-1
j_gene: TRBJ2-2

CDR3aa: ASVPGQGTDTQY
abundance: NA
d_gene: TRBD1
v_gene: TRBV28
j_gene: TRBJ2-3

CDR3aa: ASSPRRTGSYNEQF
abundance: NA
d_gene: NA
v_gene: TRBV9
j_gene: TRBJ2-1

CDR3aa: ASSLTGDQPQH
abundance: NA
d_gene: TRBD1
v_gene: TRBV7-6
j_gene: TRBJ1-5

CDR3aa: ASSQLRRGYGYT
abundance: NA
d_gene: NA
v_gene: TRBV4-1
j_gene: TRBJ1-2

CDR3aa: ASSAYRGGPNSPLH
abundance: NA
d_gene: TRBD1
v_gene: TRBV9
j_gene: TRBJ1-6

CDR3aa: ASSAGNLAYEQY
abundance: NA
d_gene: NA
v_gene: TRBV11-3
j_gene: TRBJ2-7

CDR3aa: ASTRVVGSYEQY
abundance: few
d_gene: NA
v_gene: TRBV19
j_gene: TRBJ2-7

CDR3aa: ASISNEWETQY
abundance: NA
d_gene: NA
v_gene: TRBV2
j_gene: TRBJ2-5

CDR3aa: ASSLIATHEQY
abundance: NA
d_gene: NA
v_gene: TRBV5-8
j_gene: TRBJ2-7

CDR3aa: ASSLASTYEQY
abundance: once
d_gene: NA
v_gene: TRBV5-6
j_gene: TRBJ2-7

CDR3aa: ASSPGQGYTGELF
abundance: NA
d_gene: TRBD1
v_gene: TRBV7-9
j_gene: TRBJ2-2

CDR3aa: ASSRVGGWNEKLF
abundance: NA
d_gene: NA
v_gene: TRBV27
j_gene: TRBJ1-4

CDR3aa: ASSRTLILSEDYGYT
abundance: once
d_gene: NA
v_gene: TRBV4-1
j_gene: TRBJ1-2

CDR3aa: ALTSYNEQF
abundance: few
d_gene: NA
v_gene: TRBV6-1
j_gene: TRBJ2-1

CDR3aa: ASSLLPNTEAF
abundance: NA
d_gene: NA
v_gene: TRBV11-3
j_gene: TRBJ1-1

CDR3aa: ASSPRPIPGTNEKLF
abundance: NA
d_gene: NA
v_gene: TRBV18
j_gene: TRBJ1-4

CDR3aa: ASVVDSNQPQH
abundance: once
d_gene: NA
v_gene: TRBV6-5
j_gene: TRBJ1-5

CDR3aa: ASSSDGSLYQPQH
abundance: NA
d_gene: NA
v_gene: TRBV6-5
j_gene: TRBJ1-5

CDR3aa: ASSPGRGDTQY
abundance: NA
d_gene: TRBD2
v_gene: TRBV7-2
j_gene: TRBJ2-3

CDR3aa: ASSQKGSYEKLF
abundance: NA
d_gene: NA
v_gene: TRBV14
j_gene: TRBJ1-4

CDR3aa: ASNRGADIQY
abundance: NA
d_gene: TRBD1
v_gene: TRBV30
j_gene: TRBJ2-4

CDR3aa: ASSYSTASTDTQY
abundance: NA
d_gene: NA
v_gene: TRBV6-5
j_gene: TRBJ2-3

CDR3aa: ASSKSDRVETQY
abundance: NA
d_gene: TRBD1
v_gene: TRBV5-1
j_gene: TRBJ2-5

CDR3aa: ASRPRGVGGYT
abundance: NA
d_gene: TRBD1
v_gene: TRBV27
j_gene: TRBJ1-2

CDR3aa: ASSEALAGGIMDTQY
abundance: NA
d_gene: TRBD2
v_gene: TRBV2
j_gene: TRBJ2-3

CDR3aa: ASGLGSLAKNIQY
abundance: NA
d_gene: NA
v_gene: TRBV12-5
j_gene: TRBJ2-4

CDR3aa: ASSLGSDGNTIY
abundance: NA
d_gene: NA
v_gene: TRBV7-9
j_gene: TRBJ1-3

CDR3aa: ASSVDQRGYNEQF
abundance: NA
d_gene: TRBD2
v_gene: TRBV9
j_gene: TRBJ2-1

CDR3aa: ASSSFDGTYGYT
abundance: NA
d_gene: NA
v_gene: TRBV6-5
j_gene: TRBJ1-2

CDR3aa: ASSLFETDRGYT
abundance: NA
d_gene: NA
v_gene: TRBV7-9
j_gene: TRBJ1-2

CDR3aa: ASSGTSGNTIY
abundance: NA
d_gene: NA
v_gene: TRBV7-9
j_gene: TRBJ1-3

CDR3aa: ASSVRSSNEQF
abundance: NA
d_gene: NA
v_gene: TRBV7-8
j_gene: TRBJ2-1

CDR3aa: ASSFGGGDYNEQF
abundance: NA
d_gene: TRBD2
v_gene: TRBV5-4
j_gene: TRBJ2-1

CDR3aa: ASSVVGSGGPTGELF
abundance: NA
d_gene: TRBD2
v_gene: TRBV9
j_gene: TRBJ2-2

CDR3aa: ASSPRREKLF
abundance: once
d_gene: NA
v_gene: TRBV6-6
j_gene: TRBJ1-4